Listed below are T cell receptor beta chains from one sample, sequenced in a study of CD8 T cells in ankylosing spondylitis. TCRdb passed the 5' RACE reads through MiXCR, listing each CDR3 protein once. The table has fewer than 250,000 distinct CDR3 sequences, roughly a tenth seen once; the top ten hold around a fifth. The material sequenced was blood, either unsorted or a sorted T cell fraction (not recorded which). Receptor source: a male donor with ankylosing spondylitis or in good health (not recorded which). The conserved cysteine and the conserved F or W are not part of the CDR3 here.

j_call v_call cdr3_aa
TRBJ1-1 TRBV5-1 ASMFSTGGTEAF
TRBJ1-5 TRBV7-9 ASSLGGQLNQPQH
TRBJ2-3 TRBV25-1 ASSGQGSTDTQY
TRBJ1-6 TRBV6-1 ASSPPLGTTSPLH
TRBJ2-1 TRBV24-1 ATSDPAGLAGAGSYNEQF
TRBJ2-4 TRBV27 ASRTLTGNKNIQY
TRBJ1-5 TRBV12-3/TRBV12-4 ASSIAPPSNQPQH
TRBJ1-5 TRBV12-3/TRBV12-4 ASSGFGNQPQH
TRBJ2-3 TRBV2 ASLLANEHTQY
TRBJ2-4 TRBV7-2 ASSLTPGSPR
TRBJ2-7 TRBV6-1 ASSLTTGGISNEQY
TRBJ2-1 TRBV7-6 ASSFGTGVGNEQF
TRBJ2-6 TRBV20-1 CARDRDRGSGANVLT
TRBJ2-1 TRBV20-1 SARDRSWDEQF
TRBJ1-5 TRBV7-8 ASSSVTGRAGGQPQH
TRBJ2-1 TRBV29-1 SVVRGPTYNEQF
TRBJ2-2 TRBV5-1 ASSLGGQRYTGELF
TRBJ2-7 TRBV5-6 ASSVGGDYEQY
TRBJ2-7 TRBV3-1 ASSQRTGVYEQY
TRBJ2-4 TRBV6-1 ATNREIAKNIQY
TRBJ1-1 TRBV11-2 ASSFRGVGTEAF
TRBJ2-1 TRBV7-3 ASSDRQGSRQF
TRBJ2-5 TRBV20-1 SAMEVNQETQY
TRBJ2-3 TRBV9 ASSPAGTFVDTQY
TRBJ2-7 TRBV28 ASSLSFAGGEQY
TRBJ2-1 TRBV7-3 ASRSLGQGNNEQF
TRBJ1-5 TRBV5-1 ASSLEGAGGNQPQH
TRBJ2-1 TRBV27 ASRTRPVSYNEQF
TRBJ1-1 TRBV20-1 SARVPGAGTEAF
TRBJ1-1 TRBV6-5 ASSYGTGYMNTEAF
TRBJ2-3 TRBV9 ASSVRAAQSTDTQY
TRBJ2-5 TRBV2 ASSWALQETQY
TRBJ2-7 TRBV20-1 SARDPTVGGSHEQY
TRBJ2-6 TRBV20-1 SASQQLSGANVLT
TRBJ2-3 TRBV4-2 ASRPAGATDTQY
TRBJ1-2 TRBV5-1 ASSLGAPNYGYT
TRBJ1-1 TRBV5-1 ASSLGPGADTEAF
TRBJ2-1 TRBV11-2 ASSLGLGSYNEQF
TRBJ2-1 TRBV20-1 SARGARTGRWDEQF
TRBJ1-2 TRBV4-2 ASSQGGQGAVYT
TRBJ1-1 TRBV12-3/TRBV12-4 ASSRTLLGTEAF
TRBJ1-2 TRBV5-6 ASSPTGAQGYT
TRBJ2-3 TRBV5-1 ASSPAGGVPASTQY
TRBJ2-7 TRBV3-1 ASSQVAGGYEQY
TRBJ1-2 TRBV7-2 ASSLEVGTYYGYT
TRBJ2-2 TRBV20-1 SARVVRARNTGELF
TRBJ1-1 TRBV16 ASSQRTGGAGTEAF
TRBJ2-2 TRBV20-1 SAAGSKNTGELF
TRBJ2-5 TRBV3-1 ASSPSGGGETQY
TRBJ2-2 TRBV5-1 ASSLGSGDTGELF
TRBJ2-2 TRBV12-3/TRBV12-4 ASTPGQGSAGELF
TRBJ2-1 TRBV30 AWKRGPLYNEQF
TRBJ2-1 TRBV24-1 ATSDFGTAPSDEQF